This T cell receptor (beta chain) was profiled in a study of cytomegalovirus exposure and HLA in healthy donors. At the level of the study: HLA-typed donors were the source of approximately 88 million unique TCRs, which an early data release held. Points from the study as a whole: Associated with cytomegalovirus, according to the listing, were approximately 160 TCR beta chains. A link between a missense DCLRE1C variant and TCR beta V- and J-gene trimming emerged from a later analysis. Several V segments, TRBV6-2 and TRBV6-3 among them, could not be told apart and were dropped.

Of note for this clone: Its antigen is not identified.

CDR1 is PRHDT and CDR2 is FYEKMQ in the germline V gene (reference sequence). The CDR3 runs to 12 residues. The ends were cut back, 2 bases at V and 9 bases at J, with 8 bases in the middle. Use of 60 Vbeta and 13 Jbeta primers characterized the PCR. The assay was immunoSEQ multiplex PCR, and TCRdb's table has in-frame clones only and misses some. The sample consists of approximately 150,000 clones, 55% to 80% of them appearing once. The clonotype originates from a woman aged 18-29 years in good health and CMV-seropositive. The genes are TRBV13 and TRBJ2-1; D is perhaps TRBD1 (5 bases). Sequencing was carried out using PBMCs. The CDR3 protein is CASSLRGGEQFF. In nucleotides, the CDR3 is TGTGCCAGCAGCTTAAGGGGTGGTGAGCAGTTCTTC.